The clone carrying this TCR beta chain was counted a few times. What it binds is unknown. It was with a sample-barcoded 5' primer and a J-beta primer mix that a second PCR of roughly 7 to 12 cycles was run. MiXCR, run by TCRdb on the 5' RACE reads, gives a single entry per CDR3 protein. The sample lists about 1.6 million distinct CDR3 sequences; roughly 32% were seen once. This sample is drawn from a study of blood T cells in healthy people across ages. Study-wide findings and caveats: Unsorted PBMC material precluded a definitive naive versus antigen-experienced comparison.

The CDR3 spans 16 residues. From germline, CDR1 is SEHNR and CDR2 FQNEAQ (reference sequence). Trimming stripped 4 bases from V and 0 bases from J, with 16 bases between. The specimen sequenced was blood. The source is a woman in her twenties or thirties in good health. This chain connects TRBV7-9 to TRBJ2-7; tentatively, D is TRBD1 (5 bases). CDR3 in amino acids: CASSSAVGPDSYEQYF. The CDR3, as DNA: TGTGCCAGCAGCTCAGCAGTGGGGCCAGACTCCTACGAGCAGTACTTC.